This entry features one T cell receptor beta chain sequence. Its specificity is unknown. The source of the sample is a study of T-cell memory formation after mild COVID-19. Overall study results and limits: CD4+ contracting clones were found mainly in CM and EM, and CD8+ ones in EMRA. A subset of responding clones appeared in pre-infection memory, suggesting cross-reactive memory joined. The study found balanced CD4/CD8 in clones contracting day 15 to 85 and a CD4+ lean in later expanders.

The CDR3 spans 12 residues. The germline gives CDR1 SEHNR, CDR2 FQNEAQ (reference sequence). Trimming removed 6 bases from V and 5 bases from J, with 10 bases in between. Constant-segment primers were used for 5'RACE, and the resulting TCR alpha and TCR beta cDNA libraries carried sample barcodes and UMIs. TCRdb reanalysed the 5' RACE reads using MiXCR and keeps one entry per CDR3 protein. Of around 310,000 distinct CDR3 sequences listed, roughly 15% were seen once; the top ten hold 20% to 25%. The receptor was isolated from a man between 18 and 35 years old who had mild COVID-19 (a few samples of this study predate the infection). Cell type and time point are not known. The sample consisted of PBMCs or a T cell subset sorted from them (not recorded which). The chain joins TRBV7-9 to TRBJ2-5; D may be TRBD1 (6 bases). The CDR3 DNA is TGTGCCAGCAGGGGACATCCTGAGACCCAGTACTTC. Its protein is CASRGHPETQYF.